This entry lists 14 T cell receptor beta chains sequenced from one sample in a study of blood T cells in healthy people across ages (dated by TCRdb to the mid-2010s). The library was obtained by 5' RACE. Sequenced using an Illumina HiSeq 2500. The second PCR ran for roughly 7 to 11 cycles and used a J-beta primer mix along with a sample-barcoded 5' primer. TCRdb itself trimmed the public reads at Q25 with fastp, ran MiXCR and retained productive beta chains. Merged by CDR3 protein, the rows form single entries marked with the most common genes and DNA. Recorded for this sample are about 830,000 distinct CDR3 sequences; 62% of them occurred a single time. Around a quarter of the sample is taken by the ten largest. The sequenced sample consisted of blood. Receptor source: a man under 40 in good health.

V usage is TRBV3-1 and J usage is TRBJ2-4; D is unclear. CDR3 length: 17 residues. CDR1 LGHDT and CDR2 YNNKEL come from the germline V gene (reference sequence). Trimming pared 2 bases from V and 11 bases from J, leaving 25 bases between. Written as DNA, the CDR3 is TGTGCCAGCAGCCAACGACCACACGGCGGCCAGTCCGGCGTTCAGTACTTC. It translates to CASSQRPHGGQSGVQYF.

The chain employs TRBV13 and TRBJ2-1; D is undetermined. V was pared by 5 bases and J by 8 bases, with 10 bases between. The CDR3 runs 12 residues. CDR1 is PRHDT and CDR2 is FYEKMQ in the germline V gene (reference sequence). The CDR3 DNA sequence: TGTGCCAGCAGCACGGTGGGTCATGAGCAGTTCTTC. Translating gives CASSTVGHEQFF.

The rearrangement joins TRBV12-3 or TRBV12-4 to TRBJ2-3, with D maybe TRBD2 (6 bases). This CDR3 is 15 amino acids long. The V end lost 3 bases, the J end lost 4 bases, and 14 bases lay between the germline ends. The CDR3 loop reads CASSFALATPDTQYF. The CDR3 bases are TGTGCCAGCAGTTTTGCACTAGCAACCCCAGATACGCAGTATTTT.

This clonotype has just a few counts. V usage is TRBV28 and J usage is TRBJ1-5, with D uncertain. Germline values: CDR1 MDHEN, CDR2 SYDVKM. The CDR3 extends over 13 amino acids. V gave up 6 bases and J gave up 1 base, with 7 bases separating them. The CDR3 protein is CASRQDSNQPQHF. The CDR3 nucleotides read TGTGCCAGCAGACAAGACAGCAATCAGCCCCAGCATTTT.

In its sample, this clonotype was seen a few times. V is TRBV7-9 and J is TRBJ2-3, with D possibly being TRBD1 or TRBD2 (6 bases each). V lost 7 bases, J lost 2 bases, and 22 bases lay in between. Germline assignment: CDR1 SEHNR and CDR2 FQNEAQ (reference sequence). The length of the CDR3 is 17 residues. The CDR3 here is CASIKGVFGGLTDTQYF. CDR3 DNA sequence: TGTGCCAGCATCAAGGGGGTCTTCGGGGGCCTCACAGATACGCAGTATTTT.

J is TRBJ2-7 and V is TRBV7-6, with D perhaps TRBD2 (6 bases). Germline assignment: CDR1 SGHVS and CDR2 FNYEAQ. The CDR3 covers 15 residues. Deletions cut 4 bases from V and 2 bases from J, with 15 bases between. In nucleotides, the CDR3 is TGTGCCAGCAGCTCACCCGGGGGATTTACCTACGAGCAGTACTTC. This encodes CASSSPGGFTYEQYF.

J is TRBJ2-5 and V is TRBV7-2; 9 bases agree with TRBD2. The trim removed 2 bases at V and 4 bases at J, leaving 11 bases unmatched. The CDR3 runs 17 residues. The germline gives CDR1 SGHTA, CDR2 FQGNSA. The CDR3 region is CASSLKGGGAELETQYF. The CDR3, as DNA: TGTGCCAGCAGCTTAAAGGGCGGGGGGGCCGAGTTAGAGACCCAGTACTTC.

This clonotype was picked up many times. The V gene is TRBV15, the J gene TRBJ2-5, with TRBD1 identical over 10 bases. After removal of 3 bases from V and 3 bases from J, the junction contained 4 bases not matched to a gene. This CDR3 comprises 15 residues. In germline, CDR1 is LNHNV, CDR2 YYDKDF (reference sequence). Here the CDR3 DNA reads TGTGCCACCAGCAGTACCGGGACAGGGGAAGAGACCCAGTACTTC. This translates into CATSSTGTGEETQYF.

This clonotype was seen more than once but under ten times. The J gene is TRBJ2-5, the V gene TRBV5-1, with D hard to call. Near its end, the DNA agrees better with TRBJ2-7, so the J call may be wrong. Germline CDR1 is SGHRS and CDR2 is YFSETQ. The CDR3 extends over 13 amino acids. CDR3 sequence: CASSLDGTYEQYF. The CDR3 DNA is TGCGCCAGCAGCTTGGACGGAACCTACGAGCAGTACTTC.

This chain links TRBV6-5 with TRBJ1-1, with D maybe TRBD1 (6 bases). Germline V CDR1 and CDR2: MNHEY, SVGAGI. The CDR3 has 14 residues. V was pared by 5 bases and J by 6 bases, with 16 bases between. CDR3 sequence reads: CASSDAQGWAEAFF. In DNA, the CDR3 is TGTGCCAGCAGTGACGCACAGGGTTGGGCTGAAGCTTTCTTT.

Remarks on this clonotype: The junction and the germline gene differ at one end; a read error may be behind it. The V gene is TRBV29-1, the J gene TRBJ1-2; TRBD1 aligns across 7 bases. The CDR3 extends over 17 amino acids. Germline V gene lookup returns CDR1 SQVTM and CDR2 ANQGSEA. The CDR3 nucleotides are TGCAGCGTGCAAAAGTCTCGGGACAGAACCTCTAACTATGGCTATACCTTC. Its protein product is CSVQKSRDRTSNYGYTF.

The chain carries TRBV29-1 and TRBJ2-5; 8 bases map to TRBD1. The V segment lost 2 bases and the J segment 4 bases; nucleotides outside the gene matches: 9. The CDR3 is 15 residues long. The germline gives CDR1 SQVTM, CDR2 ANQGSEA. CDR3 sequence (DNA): TGCAGCGTTGAATGGAGCAGGGGGCGACTAGAGACCCAGTACTTC. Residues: CSVEWSRGRLETQYF.

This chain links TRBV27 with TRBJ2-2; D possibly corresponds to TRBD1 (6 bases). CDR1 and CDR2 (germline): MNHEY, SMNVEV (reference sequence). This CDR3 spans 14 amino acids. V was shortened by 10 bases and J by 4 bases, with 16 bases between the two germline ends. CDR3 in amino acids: CATQGGVGTGELFF. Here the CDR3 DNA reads TGTGCCACCCAAGGGGGAGTTGGCACCGGGGAGCTGTTTTTT.

For the CDR3, the DNA is TGCAGCGTTGAAGATTGGGGGGCGGTAGGAGGCTACACCTTC. Translating it yields CSVEDWGAVGGYTF. V and J are TRBV29-1 and TRBJ1-2; weak D call: TRBD1 (6 bases). Per germline, CDR1 SQVTM and CDR2 ANQGSEA. CDR3 length: 14 amino acids. Between the trimmed V and J ends, which lost 0 bases and 8 bases, there was a span of 16 bases.